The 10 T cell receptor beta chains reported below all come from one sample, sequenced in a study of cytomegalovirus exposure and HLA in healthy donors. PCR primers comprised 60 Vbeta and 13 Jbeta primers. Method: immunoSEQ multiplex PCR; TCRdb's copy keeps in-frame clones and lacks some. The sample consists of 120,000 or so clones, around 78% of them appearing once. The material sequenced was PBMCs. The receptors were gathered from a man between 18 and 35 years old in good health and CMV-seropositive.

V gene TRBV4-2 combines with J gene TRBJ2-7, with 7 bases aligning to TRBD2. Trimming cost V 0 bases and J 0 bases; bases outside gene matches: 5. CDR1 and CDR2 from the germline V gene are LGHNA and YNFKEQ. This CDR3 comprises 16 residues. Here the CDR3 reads CASSQETSGVSYEQYF. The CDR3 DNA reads TGTGCCAGCAGCCAAGAAACCAGCGGGGTCTCCTACGAGCAGTACTTC.

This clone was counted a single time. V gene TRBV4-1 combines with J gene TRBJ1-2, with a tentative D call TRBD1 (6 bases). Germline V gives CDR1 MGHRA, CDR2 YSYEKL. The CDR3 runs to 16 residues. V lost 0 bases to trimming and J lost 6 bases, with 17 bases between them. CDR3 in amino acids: CASSQEVSGGSNGYTF. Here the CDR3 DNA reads TGCGCCAGCAGCCAAGAGGTTTCGGGGGGCTCGAATGGCTACACCTTC.

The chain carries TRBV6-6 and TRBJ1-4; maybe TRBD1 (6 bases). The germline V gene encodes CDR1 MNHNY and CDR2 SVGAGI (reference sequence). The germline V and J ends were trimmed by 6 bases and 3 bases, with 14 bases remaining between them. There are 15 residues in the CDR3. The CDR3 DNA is TGTGCCAGCAGGACAAAACAGGGCTCTAATGAAAAACTGTTTTTT. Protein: CASRTKQGSNEKLFF.

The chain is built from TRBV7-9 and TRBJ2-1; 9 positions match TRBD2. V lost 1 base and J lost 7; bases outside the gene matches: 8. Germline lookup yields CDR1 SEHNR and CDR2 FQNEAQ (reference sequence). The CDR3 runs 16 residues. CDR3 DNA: TGTGCCAGCAGCTTAGTACGTCTAGCGGGGTGGAATGAGCAGTTCTTC. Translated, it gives CASSLVRLAGWNEQFF.

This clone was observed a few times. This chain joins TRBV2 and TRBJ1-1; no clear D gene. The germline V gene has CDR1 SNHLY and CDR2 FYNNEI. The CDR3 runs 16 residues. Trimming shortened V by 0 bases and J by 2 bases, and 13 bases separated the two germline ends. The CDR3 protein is CASSEALPIFNTEAFF. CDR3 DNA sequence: TGTGCCAGCAGTGAAGCGCTGCCTATCTTCAACACTGAAGCTTTCTTT.

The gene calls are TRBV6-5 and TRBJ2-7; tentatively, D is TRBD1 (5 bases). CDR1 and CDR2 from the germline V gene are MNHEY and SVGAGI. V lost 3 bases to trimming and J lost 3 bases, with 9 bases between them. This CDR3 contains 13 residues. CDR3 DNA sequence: TGTGCCAGCAGTTATGCCAGGGACTACGAGCAGTACTTC. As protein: CASSYARDYEQYF.

The CDR3, as DNA: TGTGCCAGCAGCGTCTCGACAGGGACCTACGAGCAGTACTTC. Translating gives CASSVSTGTYEQYF. This chain joins TRBV9 and TRBJ2-7, with TRBD1 matching 7 bases. The CDR3 has 14 amino acids. From germline, CDR1 is SGDLS and CDR2 YYNGEE. Trimming cost V 2 bases and J 2 bases; bases outside gene matches: 4. The full variable domain, completed using reference TRBV9 and TRBJ2-7, is DSGVTQTPKHLITATGQRVTLRCSPRSGDLSVYWYQQSLDQGLQFLIQYYNGEERAKGNILERFSAQQFPDLHSELNLSSLELGDSALYFCASSVSTGTYEQYFGPGTRLTVT.

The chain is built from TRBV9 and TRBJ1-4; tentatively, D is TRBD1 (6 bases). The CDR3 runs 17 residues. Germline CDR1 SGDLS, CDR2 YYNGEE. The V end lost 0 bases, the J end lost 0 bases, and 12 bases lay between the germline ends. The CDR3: CASSVGSGVTTNEKLFF. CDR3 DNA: TGTGCCAGCAGCGTAGGATCAGGGGTAACAACTAATGAAAAACTGTTTTTT.

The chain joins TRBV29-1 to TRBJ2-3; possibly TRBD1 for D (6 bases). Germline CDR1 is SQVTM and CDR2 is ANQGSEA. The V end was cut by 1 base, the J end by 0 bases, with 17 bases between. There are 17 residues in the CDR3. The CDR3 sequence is CSVEARQVGSSTDTQYF. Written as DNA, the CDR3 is TGCAGCGTTGAAGCCCGACAGGTTGGATCTAGCACAGATACGCAGTATTTT.

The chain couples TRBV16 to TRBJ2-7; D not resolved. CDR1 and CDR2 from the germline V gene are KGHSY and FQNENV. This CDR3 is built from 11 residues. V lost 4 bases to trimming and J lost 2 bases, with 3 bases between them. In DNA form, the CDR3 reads TGTGCCAGCAGCCTAGCCTACGAGCAGTACTTC. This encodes CASSLAYEQYF. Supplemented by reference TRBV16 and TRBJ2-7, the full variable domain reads GEEVAQTPKHLVRGEGQKAKLYCAPIKGHSYVFWYQQVLKNEFKFLISFQNENVFDETGMPKERFSAKCLPNSPCSLEIQATKLEDSAVYFCASSLAYEQYFGPGTRLTVT.